This TCR beta chain stems from a study of blood T cell repertoires in COVID-19. Study details: The United States, Italy and Spain provided the acute and convalescent COVID-19 samples. Sources were T cells, B-cell-depleted T cells, or PBMCs; the material itself was cDNA or gDNA.

Authors' analysis steps: The authors estimated nucleated cell counts from reference gene primer amplification. The data were produced by immunoSEQ multiplex PCR, yet TCRdb's version contains in-frame clones alone and is incomplete. V and J calls and clone size are copied from that table; D and trimming were computed from the DNA. The data show about 180,000 clones, approximately 80% seen once. Germline CDR1 SGHRS, CDR2 YFSETQ. This CDR3 has 17 amino acids. V shed 0 bases, J shed 8 bases, and the junction held 10 bases outside the gene matches. Material for sequencing was peripheral blood. This clonotype was sampled from a human donor in a cohort sampled during active COVID-19. The genes are TRBV5-1 and TRBJ2-1, with 11 bases aligning to TRBD2. DNA for the CDR3: TGCGCCAGCAGCTTGGTAGTCTTAGCGGGGGGGCCGGATGAGCAGTTCTTC. Protein: CASSLVVLAGGPDEQFF.